These 28 T cell receptor beta chains originate from one sample sequenced in a study of blood T cells in healthy people across ages. A second roughly 6 to 12 cycle PCR used barcoded and J-beta primers. TCRdb fed the 5' RACE reads into MiXCR, producing one record per CDR3 protein. Altogether fewer than 650,000 distinct CDR3 sequences are present, around 27% being singletons, with the ten largest covering about 3.9%. The same data also went into a second study, on T cells of mothers and their children.

The sequenced material came from blood. These receptors originate from a boy aged 2 to 10 in good health.

V is TRBV6-1 and J is TRBJ1-6; 11 nucleotides match TRBD1. Germline V gene lookup returns CDR1 MNHNS and CDR2 SASEGT. V shed 3 bases and J 6 bases; nucleotides not matched to a gene: 1. The CDR3 has 15 amino acids. The CDR3 reads CASSDGQGANSPLHF. Written as DNA, the CDR3 is TGTGCCAGCAGTGACGGACAGGGGGCTAATTCACCCCTCCACTTT.

The chain has TRBV21-1 and TRBJ1-2. TRBV21-1 is termed a pseudogene. The CDR3 sequence is 17 residues long. Written as DNA, the CDR3 is TGTGCCAGCAGCAAAGAATGGGGACTTAAAGCTAACTATGGCTACACCTTC. This sequence encodes CASSKEWGLKANYGYTF.

This clonotype was seen more than once but under ten times. The chain combines TRBV6-5 with TRBJ2-3; no firm D call. The V and J ends lost 3 bases and 5 bases respectively, with 9 bases between them. Germline values: CDR1 MNHEY, CDR2 SVGAGI. The CDR3 length is 13 residues. This CDR3 reads CASSYSLGDTQYF. The CDR3 nucleotides are TGTGCCAGCAGTTATTCACTCGGAGATACGCAGTATTTT.

The chain recombines TRBV6-1 with TRBJ1-6; 12 bases fit TRBD1. The trim removed 8 bases at V and 9 bases at J, leaving 5 bases unmatched. This CDR3 spans 14 amino acids. Germline CDR1 and CDR2: MNHNS and SASEGT. DNA for the CDR3: TGTGCCAGCGGTCGGGACAGGGGGCTTTCACCCCTCCACTTT. This gives the protein CASGRDRGLSPLHF.

This clonotype came up a few times. V gene TRBV15 combines with J gene TRBJ2-7; D could derive from TRBD1 or TRBD2 (6 bases each). Germline V gene sequence: CDR1 LNHNV, CDR2 YYDKDF (reference sequence). Trimming shortened V by 1 base and J by 3 bases, and 10 bases separated the two germline ends. The CDR3 loop spans 14 amino acids. The CDR3 nucleotides are TGTGCCACCAGCAGAGCGGAGGGGGACTACGAGCAGTACTTC. Its translation: CATSRAEGDYEQYF.

This clonotype was counted only a few times. The chain combines TRBV11-2 with TRBJ2-2; 9 nucleotides align to TRBD2. J lost 7 bases, V lost 0 bases, and 6 bases had no gene match. The CDR3 consists of 16 residues. Germline V CDR1 and CDR2: SGHAT, FQNNGV. The CDR3 DNA reads as TGTGCCAGCAGCTTAGATCTTGGACTAGCGTTCGGGGAGCTGTTTTTT. It yields the protein CASSLDLGLAFGELFF.

The CDR3 here is CASSSGGTSPKTQYF. The CDR3 DNA sequence: TGTGCCAGCAGCTCCGGAGGGACTAGCCCAAAGACCCAGTACTTC. The V call is TRBV7-2, the J call TRBJ2-5; 9 positions agree with TRBD2. With V trimmed by 4 bases and J by 6 bases, 9 bases remained unmatched. CDR1 is SGHTA, CDR2 FQGNSA, per germline. This CDR3 has 15 amino acids.

This clonotype has only a few counts. The chain recombines TRBV5-1 with TRBJ2-7; TRBD1 agrees at 7 bases. The junction had 9 bases not matched to a gene; V was cut back by 0 bases and J by 0 bases. The CDR3 extends over 17 amino acids. Germline V lookup: CDR1 SGHRS, CDR2 YFSETQ. The CDR3 DNA follows: TGCGCCAGCAGCTTGGGTTGGATACGGGACAGCTCCTACGAGCAGTACTTC. Amino acid sequence: CASSLGWIRDSSYEQYF.

The rearrangement joins TRBV11-2 to TRBJ2-1, with D unresolved. The CDR3 length is 12 residues. Per the germline V gene, CDR1 is SGHAT and CDR2 is FQNNGV. The V and J ends lost 3 bases and 4 bases respectively, with 4 bases between them. Here the CDR3 reads CASSFLYNEQFF. Written as DNA, the CDR3 is TGTGCCAGCAGCTTCTTATACAATGAGCAGTTCTTC.

The V gene is TRBV11-2, the J gene TRBJ1-2, with D possibly matching TRBD1 (5 bases). There are 12 residues in the CDR3. The V end lost 4 bases, the J end lost 4 bases, and 7 bases lay between the germline ends. Germline V gives CDR1 SGHAT, CDR2 FQNNGV. CDR3 sequence: CASSYTGYGYTF. Here the CDR3 DNA reads TGTGCCAGCAGCTACACAGGCTATGGCTACACCTTC.

The chain joins TRBV7-9 to TRBJ2-7, with unresolved D. This CDR3 spans 15 amino acids. Germline CDR1 and CDR2: SEHNR and FQNEAQ (reference sequence). V was shortened by 2 bases and J by 0 bases, with 11 bases between the two germline ends. CDR3 protein: CASSLSPGVSYEQYF. DNA of the CDR3: TGTGCCAGCAGCTTATCGCCTGGGGTCTCCTACGAGCAGTACTTC. Combining the CDR3 with reference TRBV7-9 and TRBJ2-7 gives the whole variable domain DTGVSQNPRHKITKRGQNVTFRCDPISEHNRLYWYRQTLGQGPEFLTYFQNEAQLEKSRLLSDRFSAERPKGSFSTLEIQRTEQGDSAMYLCASSLSPGVSYEQYFGPGTRLTVT.

This clonotype was seen once. The chain employs TRBV28 and TRBJ2-1, with unresolved D. V lost 6 bases and J 8 bases, leaving 8 bases between the germline ends. CDR3 size: 11 residues. Germline assignment: CDR1 MDHEN and CDR2 SYDVKM. CDR3 in amino acids: CASSAPHEQFF. As DNA, the CDR3 is TGTGCCAGCAGCGCACCTCATGAGCAGTTCTTC.

The chain uses TRBV7-8 and TRBJ1-4; D remains ambiguous. The germline V and J ends were trimmed by 5 bases and 3 bases, with 13 bases remaining between them. The CDR3 loop spans 15 amino acids. Germline V gives CDR1 SGHVS, CDR2 FQNEAQ. This CDR3 is CASSPRRVPNEKLFF. As DNA, the CDR3 is TGTGCCAGCAGCCCGCGGAGGGTACCTAATGAAAAACTGTTTTTT.

This clonotype occurred a few times. For the CDR3, the DNA is TGCAGCGTTGGGGACCCGACTCGAGGCGAGCAGTACTTC. Amino acids: CSVGDPTRGEQYF. The rearrangement joins TRBV29-1 to TRBJ2-7; TRBD1 or TRBD2 may be the D gene (5 bases each). V shed 4 bases and J shed 6 bases, with 16 bases lying between them. This CDR3 is 13 amino acids long. Germline V gives CDR1 SQVTM, CDR2 ANQGSEA.

This chain connects TRBV6-1 to TRBJ1-2; no clear D gene. The CDR3 runs to 13 residues. Germline V lookup: CDR1 MNHNS, CDR2 SASEGT. The V end was cut by 2 bases, the J end by 8 bases, with 12 bases between. The CDR3 DNA reads as TGTGCCAGCAGTGAACGGGGATTCGGCGGCTACACCTTC. It yields the protein CASSERGFGGYTF.

The chain couples TRBV20-1 to TRBJ1-2; D remains ambiguous. V was clipped by 6 bases and J by 7 bases, with 27 bases between them. Germline-derived CDR1 and CDR2 are DFQATT and SNEGSKA (reference sequence). This CDR3 has 16 residues. The CDR3 sequence: CSATGGGGGPAVGYTF. The CDR3 nucleotides read TGCAGTGCCACCGGAGGTGGTGGAGGGCCCGCTGTTGGCTACACCTTC.

This clonotype occurred a few times. The CDR3 is CASGGDGTEAFF. As DNA, the CDR3 is TGTGCCAGCGGGGGGGATGGAACTGAAGCTTTCTTT. The rearrangement joins TRBV12-3 or TRBV12-4 to TRBJ1-1; a possible D gene is TRBD1 (5 bases). The germline V and J ends were trimmed by 8 bases and 5 bases, with 12 bases remaining between them. The CDR3 length is 12 residues.

The table lists this clonotype with many counts. The V and J genes are TRBV6-2 or TRBV6-3 and TRBJ2-5; 10 bases map to TRBD2. The germline V gene encodes CDR1 MNHEY and CDR2 SVGEGT. The CDR3 loop spans 12 amino acids. V lost 11 bases, J lost 7 bases, and 7 bases stayed unmatched. The CDR3 DNA sequence: TGTGCCTCGACTAGCGGGCCGGGGACCCAGTACTTC. This encodes CASTSGPGTQYF.

The chain employs TRBV20-1 and TRBJ1-2; D perhaps matches TRBD1 (5 bases). The CDR3 has 13 amino acids. Trimming removed 3 bases from V and 4 bases from J, with 12 bases in between. The V gene's germline CDR1 is DFQATT and CDR2 SNEGSKA (reference sequence). CDR3 in amino acids: CSASLGTGYGYTF. CDR3 nucleotides: TGCAGTGCTAGTCTAGGGACGGGCTATGGCTACACCTTC.

In its sample, this clonotype was seen once. The genes are TRBV7-9 and TRBJ2-5; 7 positions match TRBD1. Looked up from germline, CDR1 is SEHNR and CDR2 is FQNEAQ (reference sequence). The length of the CDR3 is 12 residues. V lost 6 bases and J lost 4; bases outside the gene matches: 2. CDR3 nucleotides: TGTGCCAGCAGAAGGGACAGAGAGACCCAGTACTTC. Its protein is CASRRDRETQYF. The whole variable domain, remainder taken from reference TRBV7-9 and TRBJ2-5, is DTGVSQNPRHKITKRGQNVTFRCDPISEHNRLYWYRQTLGQGPEFLTYFQNEAQLEKSRLLSDRFSAERPKGSFSTLEIQRTEQGDSAMYLCASRRDRETQYFGPGTRLLVL.

This clonotype has only one observation. The V gene is TRBV7-2, the J gene TRBJ2-7, with 8 bases that match TRBD2. The CDR3 extends over 16 amino acids. The V and J ends lost 3 bases and 0 bases, in that order; junction bases with no gene match: 7. The germline gives CDR1 SGHTA, CDR2 FQGNSA. The CDR3 loop reads CASSFRSGGDSYEQYF. DNA for the CDR3: TGTGCCAGCAGCTTCCGCTCCGGGGGGGACTCCTACGAGCAGTACTTC.

This clonotype was found a few times. This rearrangement joins TRBV27 to TRBJ2-3; unclear D gene. The V and J ends lost 0 bases and 4 bases respectively, with 5 bases between them. Germline loops: CDR1 MNHEY, CDR2 SMNVEV (reference sequence). The CDR3 has 13 residues. In DNA form, the CDR3 reads TGTGCCAGCAGTTTATCGTCCTCAGATACGCAGTATTTT. Translated: CASSLSSSDTQYF.

A few counts support this clonotype. The chain is built from TRBV4-1 and TRBJ2-4, with TRBD1 as a possible D gene (6 bases). Germline V gene sequence: CDR1 MGHRA, CDR2 YSYEKL. CDR3 length: 17 amino acids. Trimming cost V 1 base and J 6 bases, with 19 bases left between them. CDR3 residues: CASSQANPRDKGNIQYF. The CDR3 DNA is TGCGCCAGCAGCCAAGCAAATCCTCGGGACAAGGGAAACATTCAGTACTTC.

The chain couples TRBV12-3 or TRBV12-4 to TRBJ1-4, with a possible D match to TRBD1 (5 bases). Trimming cost V 7 bases and J 2 bases, with 14 bases left between them. This CDR3 is built from 15 residues. This CDR3 reads CASKEQGFTNEKLFF. CDR3 coding DNA: TGTGCCAGCAAAGAGCAGGGTTTCACTAATGAAAAACTGTTTTTT.

This chain joins TRBV5-1 and TRBJ2-5, with D uncertain. Trimming pared 1 base from V and 5 bases from J, leaving 15 bases between. The CDR3 has 15 residues. CDR1 and CDR2 from the germline V gene are SGHRS and YFSETQ. CDR3 sequence (DNA): TGCGCCAGCAGCTTGAATGGGCCCCTCAGGGAGACCCAGTACTTC. Its translation is CASSLNGPLRETQYF. Full variable domain (rest looked up from reference TRBV5-1 and TRBJ2-5): KAGVTQTPRYLIKTRGQQVTLSCSPISGHRSVSWYQQTPGQGLQFLFEYFSETQRNKGNFPGRFSGRQFSNSRSEMNVSTLELGDSALYLCASSLNGPLRETQYFGPGTRLLVL.

The chain has TRBV11-2 and TRBJ2-5; TRBD1 aligns across 7 bases. TRBJ2-1 matches the DNA end more closely, so the J call is doubtful. The germline V gene has CDR1 SGHAT and CDR2 FQNNGV. CDR3 length equals 13 residues. In nucleotides, the CDR3 is TGTGCCAGCAGCTTCGACAGGGAAGATGAGCAGTTCTTC. This gives the protein CASSFDREDEQFF.

This clonotype was counted between two and nine times. The DNA for the CDR3 is TGTGCCAGCAGCCCAGGACGGAACACAGATACGCAGTATTTT. This sequence encodes CASSPGRNTDTQYF. This rearrangement joins TRBV12-3 or TRBV12-4 to TRBJ2-3, with D unclear. V shed 6 bases and J shed 2 bases, with 12 bases lying between them. This CDR3 has 14 amino acids.

This clonotype appeared a few times. This chain uses TRBV14 with TRBJ2-5; D not resolved. Trimming shortened V by 0 bases and J by 5 bases, and 4 bases separated the two germline ends. CDR3 length equals 12 residues. Germline V gives CDR1 SGHDN, CDR2 FVKESK. CDR3 bases: TGTGCCAGCAGCCAAGAACACGAGACCCAGTACTTC. Its translation: CASSQEHETQYF.